Each of the 26 T cell receptor beta chains below was sequenced from the same sample in a study of blood T cell repertoires in COVID-19. Some clones are missing from TCRdb's copy, which holds only in-frame ones; the method was immunoSEQ multiplex PCR. The data contain 300,000 to 450,000 clones, about 87% of them seen just once; the ten biggest clones take up about 2.1%. The sequenced sample was peripheral blood. These receptors all come from a woman aged 55-70 years with COVID-19, enrolled during active disease.

This clone was recorded a few times. The CDR3 region is CASSQDFYAGRGYTF. In nucleotides, the CDR3 is TGTGCCAGCAGCCAAGATTTTTATGCAGGTCGGGGCTACACCTTC. V is TRBV3-1 (or the pseudogene TRBV3-2) and J is TRBJ1-2; D is unresolved. Looked up from germline, CDR1 is LGHDT and CDR2 is YNNKEL (reference sequence). Trimming left V 0 bases short and J 8 bases short, with 16 bases between. This CDR3 spans 15 amino acids.

CDR3 nucleotides: TGCGCCAGCAGCTTAGACAGCACTGGAAACTATGGCTACACCTTC. Amino acid sequence: CASSLDSTGNYGYTF. This chain uses TRBV5-1 with TRBJ1-2; TRBD1 is a possible D gene (5 bases). The CDR3 sequence is 15 residues long. V was cut by 2 bases and J by 2 bases, with 13 bases left in between. Germline loops: CDR1 SGHRS, CDR2 YFSETQ.

The chain carries TRBV19 and TRBJ2-7; 7 bases map to TRBD1. V trimming: 10 bases; J trimming: 3 bases; junction bases outside the gene matches: 9. The CDR3 loop spans 13 amino acids. Germline CDR1 LNHDA, CDR2 SQIVND (reference sequence). CDR3 bases: TGTGCCACCACCCGGGGACAGAACTACGAGCAGTACTTC. This translates into CATTRGQNYEQYF.

The rearrangement uses TRBV5-1 and TRBJ2-7, with D possibly being TRBD2 (7 bases). The CDR3 has 15 residues. Germline V gene sequence: CDR1 SGHRS, CDR2 YFSETQ. The V end was cut by 0 bases, the J end by 4 bases, with 14 bases between. CDR3 in DNA: TGCGCCAGCAGCTTGGAGGGGGGGGCGAGGTACGAGCAGTACTTC. It translates to CASSLEGGARYEQYF.

The chain carries TRBV19 and TRBJ2-1; 8 bases agree with TRBD2. The CDR3 covers 11 residues. Germline assignment: CDR1 LNHDA and CDR2 SQIVND (reference sequence). CDR3 sequence (DNA): TGTTGCGAGCGGGGGTACAATGAGCAGTTCTTC. It yields the protein CCERGYNEQFF.

This clone was seen just once. V is TRBV5-1 and J is TRBJ2-5; 7 bases align to TRBD2. With 2 bases clipped from V and 1 base from J, the junction kept 5 bases outside the gene matches. There are 15 residues in the CDR3. Germline V lookup: CDR1 SGHRS, CDR2 YFSETQ. The CDR3 region has the DNA TGCGCCAGCAGCTTTTTTGGGGGGGGCCAAGAGACCCAGTACTTC. Its translation is CASSFFGGGQETQYF. The whole variable domain, filled in from reference TRBV5-1 and TRBJ2-5, reads KAGVTQTPRYLIKTRGQQVTLSCSPISGHRSVSWYQQTPGQGLQFLFEYFSETQRNKGNFPGRFSGRQFSNSRSEMNVSTLELGDSALYLCASSFFGGGQETQYFGPGTRLLVL.

This chain uses TRBV27 with TRBJ1-1; 8 bases agree with TRBD1. CDR1 is MNHEY and CDR2 is SMNVEV in the germline V gene (reference sequence). The CDR3 length is 14 residues. V lost 2 bases and J lost 10; bases outside the gene matches: 9. CDR3: CASSLPPDRDGAFF. The CDR3 DNA sequence: TGTGCCAGCAGTTTACCTCCGGACAGGGACGGAGCTTTCTTT.

This clone was observed a few times. Other DNA sequences in this sample translate to the same CDR3. The chain joins TRBV19 to TRBJ1-6, with a weak D call TRBD1 (5 bases). The CDR3 sequence is 16 residues long. Germline V gene data show CDR1 as LNHDA and CDR2 as SQIVND (reference sequence). Between the trimmed V and J ends, which lost 3 bases and 0 bases, there was a span of 9 bases. In DNA, the CDR3 is TGTGCCAGTAGTATGGGGCAGAGCTCCTATAATTCACCCCTCCACTTT. Residues: CASSMGQSSYNSPLHF.

V usage is TRBV5-1 and J usage is TRBJ2-2, with 11 bases matching TRBD2. Germline V gene data show CDR1 as SGHRS and CDR2 as YFSETQ. Trimming at V came to 3 bases and at J to 6 bases, leaving 10 bases not matched to a gene. The CDR3 runs 17 residues. This chain's CDR3 is CASSSSSGGAVAGELFF. The CDR3 DNA follows: TGCGCCAGCAGCTCAAGTAGCGGGGGGGCCGTGGCCGGGGAGCTGTTTTTT.

This chain joins TRBV18 and TRBJ2-2, with a tentative D call TRBD1 (5 bases). Germline CDR1 and CDR2: KGHSH and LQKENI. Trimming removed 1 base from V and 13 bases from J, with 13 bases in between. This CDR3 contains 13 residues. CDR3 protein: CASSPQGALGLFF. The CDR3 DNA sequence: TGTGCCAGCTCACCACAAGGGGCCCTTGGGCTGTTTTTT.

CDR3 DNA sequence: TGTGCCAGCAAGAAAGGGGGCACCGGGGAGCTGTTTTTT. Residues: CASKKGGTGELFF. The rearrangement links TRBV6-5 to TRBJ2-2; tentative D call: TRBD1 (6 bases). The CDR3 totals 13 residues. V shed 7 bases and J shed 4 bases, with 10 bases lying between them. Germline assignment: CDR1 MNHEY and CDR2 SVGAGI.

This sequence joins TRBV6-5 and TRBJ1-2, with D perhaps matching TRBD1 (6 bases). This CDR3 comprises 14 residues. Germline V gene sequence: CDR1 MNHEY, CDR2 SVGAGI. V lost 7 bases to trimming and J lost 0 bases, with 12 bases between them. CDR3 sequence: CASIPDRANYGYTF. As DNA, the CDR3 is TGTGCCAGCATCCCGGACAGAGCTAACTATGGCTACACCTTC.

This clone appeared a single time. This chain connects TRBV6-5 to TRBJ2-5; 8 bases are a match to TRBD2. From germline, CDR1 is MNHEY and CDR2 SVGAGI. V shed 4 bases and J 3 bases; nucleotides not matched to a gene: 4. The CDR3 sequence is 14 residues long. The CDR3 DNA reads TGTGCCAGCAGTTTGGCGGGGGGAAAAGAGACCCAGTACTTC. Its protein is CASSLAGGKETQYF.

The rearrangement uses TRBV15 and TRBJ1-1; 7 positions agree with TRBD1. The CDR3 is made up of 14 amino acids. Trimming at V came to 0 bases and at J to 6 bases, leaving 4 bases not matched to a gene. Germline assignment: CDR1 LNHNV and CDR2 YYDKDF (reference sequence). The CDR3 sequence: CATSRERQGPEAFF. The CDR3 nucleotides are TGTGCCACCAGCAGAGAGAGACAGGGACCTGAAGCTTTCTTT.

The rearrangement joins TRBV7-9 to TRBJ1-1; 7 bases agree with TRBD1. V trimming: 1 base; J trimming: 3 bases; junction bases outside the gene matches: 5. The length of the CDR3 is 15 residues. Germline V gene sequence: CDR1 SEHNR, CDR2 FQNEAQ (reference sequence). The DNA of the CDR3 is TGTGCCAGCAGCTTAGTAGGGGGCGTCGACACTGAAGCTTTCTTT. This translates into CASSLVGGVDTEAFF.

The chain employs TRBV28 and TRBJ1-1; 9 bases fit TRBD1. This CDR3 has 15 residues. Germline assignment: CDR1 MDHEN and CDR2 SYDVKM. V trimming: 3 bases; J trimming: 9 bases; junction bases outside the gene matches: 11. The CDR3 region is CASSFRATGGPKAFF. The CDR3 region has the DNA TGTGCCAGCAGTTTCCGCGCAACAGGGGGCCCGAAAGCTTTCTTT.

The rearrangement uses TRBV14 and TRBJ1-1; D might be TRBD1 (5 bases). The CDR3 loop spans 14 amino acids. Germline V gives CDR1 SGHDN, CDR2 FVKESK. V lost 4 bases to trimming and J lost 0 bases, with 9 bases between them. The CDR3 coding sequence is TGTGCCAGCAGCCGACAGATTCTGAACACTGAAGCTTTCTTT. Amino acid sequence: CASSRQILNTEAFF.

In its sample, this clone was seen once. V and J are TRBV19 and TRBJ1-2; 9 bases line up with TRBD1. There are 16 residues in the CDR3. From germline, CDR1 is LNHDA and CDR2 SQIVND (reference sequence). V gave up 7 bases and J gave up 8 bases; unmatched junction bases: 17. The CDR3 here is CASTPRGQGPRVGYTF. The CDR3 nucleotides read TGTGCCAGTACCCCCAGGGGACAGGGCCCGCGCGTGGGCTACACCTTC.

This chain joins TRBV5-1 and TRBJ2-1; TRBD2 might be the D (5 bases). V lost 3 bases and J 0 bases, leaving 13 bases between the germline ends. This CDR3 comprises 16 residues. Germline CDR1 is SGHRS and CDR2 is YFSETQ. The CDR3 DNA sequence: TGCGCCAGCAGCTACGGCCCGGGGAGCTCCTACAATGAGCAGTTCTTC. Translating gives CASSYGPGSSYNEQFF.

The chain has TRBV28 and TRBJ2-7; TRBD1 matches 7 bases. CDR1 MDHEN and CDR2 SYDVKM come from the germline V gene. The CDR3 is 14 amino acids. The trim removed 3 bases at V and 3 bases at J, leaving 5 bases unmatched. The CDR3 loop is CASSFDREDYEQYF. The CDR3 DNA reads as TGTGCCAGCAGTTTCGACAGGGAAGACTACGAGCAGTACTTC.

The rearrangement joins TRBV7-3 to TRBJ2-7; possible D gene TRBD1, 5 bases. Germline lookup yields CDR1 SGHTA and CDR2 FQGTGA. The CDR3 totals 14 residues. Deletions cut 3 bases from V and 3 bases from J, with 12 bases between. The CDR3 loop reads CASSLTDFLYEQYF. DNA of the CDR3: TGTGCCAGCAGCTTGACAGATTTCCTCTACGAGCAGTACTTC.

This clone showed up just once. The V gene is TRBV11-3, the J gene TRBJ1-2; D is undetermined. In germline, CDR1 is SGHNT, CDR2 YENEEA. V lost 1 base to trimming and J lost 8 bases, with 5 bases between them. The CDR3 has 11 amino acids. CDR3 coding DNA: TGTGCCAGCAGCTTAGCTCGGGGCTACACCTTC. Translated, it gives CASSLARGYTF.

This clone was counted once. The CDR3 nucleotides are TGTGCCAGCCCCAGTGGAGTGAACACTGAAGCTTTCTTT. Its protein is CASPSGVNTEAFF. V and J are TRBV6-5 and TRBJ1-1; D is unclear. Trimming took 8 bases from V and 0 from J, leaving 10 bases between them. CDR3 length equals 13 residues. Germline V lookup: CDR1 MNHEY, CDR2 SVGAGI.

V usage is TRBV20-1 and J usage is TRBJ1-1; 8 nucleotides agree with TRBD1. The CDR3 totals 11 residues. CDR1 and CDR2 (germline): DFQATT, SNEGSKA (reference sequence). V shed 5 bases, J shed 8 bases, and the junction held 4 bases outside the gene matches. CDR3 in amino acids: CSAHRTGEAFF. As DNA, the CDR3 is TGCAGTGCTCACAGGACAGGGGAAGCTTTCTTT.

The rearrangement uses TRBV9 and TRBJ2-1, with TRBD2 matching 9 bases. The J segment lost 10 bases and the V segment lost 3 bases, leaving 11 bases of the junction unmatched. The CDR3 is 15 amino acids. Germline V gene sequence: CDR1 SGDLS, CDR2 YYNGEE. CDR3 nucleotide sequence: TGTGCCAGCAGCGGCATCCGCGGGGGGGCAGAGGAGCAGTTCTTC. As protein: CASSGIRGGAEEQFF.

The CDR3 DNA reads as TGTGCCAGCAGCGTAGGCGGGGGAGTAGAAAAACTGTTTTTT. It codes for CASSVGGGVEKLFF. The genes are TRBV9 and TRBJ1-4, with a tentative D call TRBD1 (5 bases). CDR3 length: 14 amino acids. The ends were cut back, 0 bases at V and 8 bases at J, with 11 bases in the middle. Germline V lookup: CDR1 SGDLS, CDR2 YYNGEE.